These 20 T cell receptor beta chains share one sample of origin, sequenced in a study of vaccination effects on CD4 cells after COVID-19. Sequencing was performed with immunoSEQ multiplex PCR; in TCRdb, only in-frame clones are kept and a portion is missing. The repertoire holds roughly 40,000 clones, about two thirds seen once, with about 7.7% in the top ten. These receptors are not linked to any known antigen. Investigators separated out CD4+ T cells once around eleven days of culture had passed. Vaccine administered to participants consisted of two doses of either BNT162b2 or mRNA-1273. The sample in question was CD4+ T cells from PBMCs cultured without peptide, obtained after COVID-19 vaccination. The source of these receptors is a human donor who received a COVID-19 vaccine.

The rearrangement links TRBV11-2 to TRBJ2-3, with a weak D call TRBD2 (5 bases). This CDR3 is 17 amino acids long. The germline V gene has CDR1 SGHAT and CDR2 FQNNGV. The V and J ends lost 0 bases and 7 bases respectively, with 20 bases between them. The DNA of the CDR3 is TGTGCCAGCAGCTTAGAATTACTAGGCTCTATACTGCATACGCAGTATTTT. Amino acid sequence: CASSLELLGSILHTQYF.

Only a few counts were recorded for this clone. The chain recombines TRBV5-4 with TRBJ2-3; 8 bases are shared with TRBD2. CDR3 size: 15 residues. V lost 4 bases to trimming and J lost 8 bases; unmatched junction nucleotides: 12. Per the germline V gene, CDR1 is SGHNT and CDR2 is YYREEE (reference sequence). As DNA, the CDR3 is TGTGCCAGCAGCCTTAGCGGGGAACGAGCGGGTACGCAGTATTTT. Protein sequence: CASSLSGERAGTQYF.

This clone was picked up one time. This chain connects TRBV6-5 to TRBJ2-7, with 7 nucleotides matching TRBD1. CDR3 length equals 14 residues. Germline lookup yields CDR1 MNHEY and CDR2 SVGAGI. The V gene end was trimmed by 6 bases and the J gene end by 2 bases; junction bases not matched to a gene: 7. CDR3 sequence: CASSSSGTAYEQYF. The CDR3 bases are TGTGCCAGCAGCTCGTCCGGGACAGCCTACGAGCAGTACTTC.

V gene TRBV7-9 combines with J gene TRBJ1-6; TRBD1 is a possible D gene (6 bases). Trimming pared 4 bases from V and 0 bases from J, leaving 16 bases between. Germline assignment: CDR1 SEHNR and CDR2 FQNEAQ (reference sequence). This CDR3 has 18 amino acids. The CDR3 bases are TGTGCCAGCAGCTCATCGACAGGATTGAGCTCCTATAATTCACCCCTCCACTTT. It codes for CASSSSTGLSSYNSPLHF.

This clone has a single count. This rearrangement joins TRBV6-2 or TRBV6-3 to TRBJ2-6; D unclear. This CDR3 has 14 amino acids. Germline V CDR1 and CDR2: MNHEY, SVGEGT. Trimming left V 2 bases short and J 0 bases short, with 2 bases between. The DNA for the CDR3 is TGTGCCAGCAGTTACAGCTCTGGGGCCAACGTCCTGACTTTC. Its protein product is CASSYSSGANVLTF.

The chain joins TRBV28 to TRBJ2-7; D perhaps matches TRBD1 (6 bases). CDR1 and CDR2 (germline): MDHEN, SYDVKM. V was shortened by 3 bases and J by 3 bases, with 15 bases between the two germline ends. The CDR3 extends over 15 amino acids. In nucleotides, the CDR3 is TGTGCCAGCAGTTTGGTTGGCGGCAGGGGCTACGAGCAGTACTTC. This sequence encodes CASSLVGGRGYEQYF.

The chain carries TRBV10-3 and TRBJ1-5; TRBD1 might be the D (6 bases). CDR1 and CDR2 from the germline V gene are ENHRY and SYGVKD. CDR3 size: 15 residues. V was clipped by 2 bases and J by 4 bases, with 12 bases between them. The CDR3 sequence is CAISETGRWNQPQHF. DNA for the CDR3: TGTGCCATCAGTGAGACAGGGAGGTGGAATCAGCCCCAGCATTTT.

The chain has TRBV7-7 and TRBJ2-6, with 10 bases aligning to TRBD2. There are 19 residues in the CDR3. V gave up 7 bases and J gave up 4 bases; unmatched junction bases: 16. Germline V gene sequence: CDR1 SSHAT, CDR2 FNYEAQ (reference sequence). Here the CDR3 reads CASTPGAAGGPGGANVLTF. Written as DNA, the CDR3 is TGTGCCAGCACCCCGGGGGCAGCGGGAGGGCCGGGAGGGGCCAACGTCCTGACTTTC.

The rearrangement uses TRBV7-9 and TRBJ1-4; 7 bases agree with TRBD1. V lost 5 bases and J lost 4; bases outside the gene matches: 7. CDR3 length: 15 amino acids. Germline values: CDR1 SEHNR, CDR2 FQNEAQ (reference sequence). This CDR3 is CASSRAGGVNEKLFF. The DNA for the CDR3 is TGTGCCAGCAGCAGGGCAGGGGGTGTTAATGAAAAACTGTTTTTT.

The rearrangement joins TRBV6-1 to TRBJ2-7; D uncertain. With 1 base removed from V and 3 bases from J, the gap between germline ends came to 4 bases. The CDR3 length is 12 residues. Germline V CDR1 and CDR2: MNHNS, SASEGT. The CDR3 loop reads CASSEGDYEQYF. In nucleotides, the CDR3 is TGTGCCAGCAGTGAAGGGGACTACGAGCAGTACTTC.

This clone was observed a handful of times. The chain is built from TRBV5-1 and TRBJ2-3; TRBD1 agrees at 11 bases. The CDR3 length is 16 residues. Per germline, CDR1 SGHRS and CDR2 YFSETQ. After removal of 7 bases from V and 3 bases from J, the junction contained 10 bases not matched to a gene. The CDR3 here is CASGLAGTGGTDTQYF. The CDR3 nucleotides are TGCGCCAGCGGTTTGGCTGGGACAGGGGGTACAGATACGCAGTATTTT.

The rearrangement links TRBV18 to TRBJ2-1, with a weak D call TRBD2 (6 bases). Trimming cost V 3 bases and J 9 bases, with 15 bases left between them. CDR1 and CDR2 from the germline V gene are KGHSH and LQKENI. This CDR3 spans 14 amino acids. CDR3 amino acids: CASSPPGGPSEQFF. For the CDR3, the DNA is TGTGCCAGCTCACCGCCAGGAGGGCCAAGTGAGCAGTTCTTC.

V is TRBV2 and J is TRBJ1-3; D is possibly TRBD1 (6 bases). Looked up from germline, CDR1 is SNHLY and CDR2 is FYNNEI. Trimming stripped 4 bases from V and 3 bases from J, with 13 bases between. The CDR3 runs to 15 residues. This CDR3 reads CASSGSGGHGNTIYF. The CDR3 nucleotides read TGTGCCAGCAGTGGGAGCGGGGGCCATGGAAACACCATATATTTT. The whole variable domain, filled in from reference TRBV2 and TRBJ1-3, reads EPEVTQTPSHQVTQMGQEVILRCVPISNHLYFYWYRQILGQKVEFLVSFYNNEISEKSEIFDDQFSVERPDGSNFTLKIRSTKLEDSAMYFCASSGSGGHGNTIYFGEGSWLTVV.

The chain combines TRBV7-9 with TRBJ1-4, with TRBD1 matching 10 bases. The CDR3 is 14 amino acids. Germline V lookup: CDR1 SEHNR, CDR2 FQNEAQ (reference sequence). Trimming cost V 5 bases and J 7 bases; bases outside gene matches: 4. CDR3 coding DNA: TGTGCCAGCAGCCGAGGACAGGGGGGTGAAAAACTGTTTTTT. Translated: CASSRGQGGEKLFF.

The genes are TRBV12-3 or TRBV12-4 and TRBJ2-5, with D hard to call. V lost 2 bases, J lost 3 bases, and 7 bases lay in between. The CDR3 extends over 13 amino acids. DNA of the CDR3: TGTGCCAGCAGTTTAATGATAGAAGAGACCCAGTACTTC. The encoded protein is CASSLMIEETQYF.

This chain links TRBV2 with TRBJ2-7; 12 positions match TRBD2. V dropped 8 bases and J dropped 1; count of bases not matched to a gene: 9. The CDR3 loop spans 16 amino acids. Germline CDR1 and CDR2: SNHLY and FYNNEI. CDR3 DNA: TGTGCCAGCCTCAAAGGGACTAGCGGGCAGTCCTACGAGCAGTACTTC. Translating gives CASLKGTSGQSYEQYF.

This chain uses TRBV27 with TRBJ1-6; D gene unclear. This CDR3 has 14 amino acids. Trimming shortened V by 6 bases and J by 7 bases, and 13 bases separated the two germline ends. Germline-derived CDR1 and CDR2 are MNHEY and SMNVEV (reference sequence). In nucleotides, the CDR3 is TGTGCCAGCAGATTGGGCACCGTAAATTCACCCCTCCACTTT. It is translated as CASRLGTVNSPLHF.

The chain recombines TRBV10-3 with TRBJ2-6; TRBD1 aligns across 7 bases. V shed 6 bases and J 0 bases; nucleotides not matched to a gene: 17. CDR3 length: 20 residues. Germline lookup yields CDR1 ENHRY and CDR2 SYGVKD. CDR3 in amino acids: CAIRASKQGTHFSGANVLTF. CDR3 coding DNA: TGTGCCATCAGAGCCTCGAAACAGGGGACCCATTTCTCTGGGGCCAACGTCCTGACTTTC.

V usage is TRBV5-1 and J usage is TRBJ1-1; TRBD1 might be the D (5 bases). CDR1 is SGHRS, CDR2 YFSETQ, per germline. This CDR3 comprises 15 residues. Trimming cost V 4 bases and J 4 bases, with 17 bases left between them. The CDR3 reads CASSPEGPGSTEAFF. CDR3 nucleotide sequence: TGCGCCAGCAGCCCGGAAGGCCCAGGGTCCACTGAAGCTTTCTTT.

This clone has a handful of counts. CDR3 DNA sequence: TGTGCCAGCAGCTGGGACCTCTACGAGCAGTACTTC. Encoded protein: CASSWDLYEQYF. The V and J genes are TRBV5-4 and TRBJ2-7; tentatively, D is TRBD1 or TRBD2 (5 bases each). Germline V gene sequence: CDR1 SGHNT, CDR2 YYREEE (reference sequence). The CDR3 covers 12 residues. V was cut by 3 bases and J by 3 bases, with 7 bases left in between.